The present entry profiles one T cell receptor (beta chain) with its context. The sample is drawn from a study of T cell changes during pregnancy in multiple sclerosis. CDR1 and CDR2 from the germline V gene are MGHDK and SYGVNS. The J segment lost 1 base and the V segment lost 9 bases, leaving 0 bases of the junction unmatched. This CDR3 contains 13 residues. The repertoire was sequenced with immunoSEQ multiplex PCR; TCRdb's copy has only in-frame clones and lacks some. The repertoire includes 46,000 or so clones, 85% to 90% of them detected once, and 4.7% sits in the top ten. The material was peripheral blood, obtained in the second trimester of pregnancy. The clonotype comes from a female donor in good health, enrolled as a control in a pregnancy study. V gene TRBV25-1 combines with J gene TRBJ2-3, with 11 nucleotides matching TRBD2. CDR3: CASSGGGTDTQYF. The DNA of the CDR3 is TGTGCCAGTAGCGGGGGGGGCACAGATACGCAGTATTTT.